The rows below give T cell receptor beta chains drawn from one sample of a study of blood T cells in healthy people across ages. From the 5' RACE reads, TCRdb called clonotypes with MiXCR, one entry per CDR3 protein. The sample has roughly 800,000 distinct CDR3 sequences; roughly 35% are singletons. Specimen: blood. These TCRs come from a man younger than 35 in good health. Each CDR3 is given with its conserved first and last residue. D genes are given only for firm matches. Clone size is not always given. Where it is, it says once, few, many or a class for expanded clones.

NA | few | TRBJ1-5 | TRBV5-1 | CASSTYGGKDQPQHF | TGCGCCAGCAGCACCTACGGGGGAAAGGATCAGCCCCAGCATTTT
NA | many | TRBJ1-2 | TRBV12-3/TRBV12-4 | CASRRSGTNYGYTF | TGTGCCAGCAGGCGATCGGGAACTAACTATGGCTACACCTTC
NA | many | TRBJ2-6 | TRBV7-2 | CASSTWDNSGANVLTF | TGTGCCAGCAGCACTTGGGACAACTCTGGGGCCAACGTCCTGACTTTC
NA | NA | TRBJ1-1 | TRBV9 | CASSVGVLGRGAEAFF | TGTGCCAGCAGCGTAGGGGTCCTTGGGAGGGGGGCTGAAGCTTTCTTT
NA | few | TRBJ2-5 | TRBV5-6 | CASSLSTGPKETQYF | TGTGCCAGCAGCTTGTCTACGGGGCCCAAAGAGACCCAGTACTTC
NA | few | TRBJ1-2 | TRBV4-3 | CASSQEQGQGYTF | TGCGCCAGCAGCCAAGAACAGGGTCAAGGCTACACCTTC
NA | few | TRBJ1-1 | TRBV4-2 | CASSQDLRNTEAFF | TGTGCCAGCAGCCAAGATTTGAGGAACACTGAAGCTTTCTTT
TRBD1 | NA | TRBJ2-5 | TRBV7-9 | CASSPRQGWEETQYF | TGTGCCAGCAGCCCCCGACAGGGGTGGGAAGAGACCCAGTACTTC
NA | NA | TRBJ1-4 | TRBV12-3/TRBV12-4 | CASRESTNETLFF | TGTGCCAGCAGGGAGTCAACTAATGAAACACTGTTTTTT
NA | NA | TRBJ1-6 | TRBV7-2 | CASSHTLKPALHF | TGTGCCAGCAGCCACACACTAAAACCGGCCCTCCACTTT
NA | many | TRBJ2-1 | TRBV9 | CASSPSGQGNPNEQFF | TGTGCCAGCAGCCCAAGTGGGCAGGGAAACCCTAATGAGCAGTTCTTC
NA | NA | TRBJ1-1 | TRBV7-3 | CASSPGQRIGNAEAFF | TGTGCCAGCAGCCCCGGACAGCGGATTGGAAACGCTGAAGCTTTCTTT
TRBD1 | NA | TRBJ2-5 | TRBV6-6 | CASSSLDRGETQYF | TGTGCCAGCAGTTCCTTGGACAGGGGGGAGACCCAGTACTTC
NA | NA | TRBJ2-7 | TRBV5-4 | CASSREYNEQYF | TGTGCCAGCAGTAGGGAGTACAATGAGCAGTACTTC
TRBD1 | NA | TRBJ1-2 | TRBV7-3 | CASSPTSQGKGYTF | TGTGCCAGCAGCCCAACATCACAGGGGAAAGGCTACACCTTC
NA | few | TRBJ1-1 | TRBV4-3 | CASSRERSLNTEAFF | TGCGCCAGCAGCCGAGAAAGGTCCTTGAACACTGAAGCTTTCTTT
NA | many | TRBJ2-5 | TRBV5-6 | CASSLKRLGEETQYF | TGTGCCAGCAGCTTGAAGAGGTTAGGAGAAGAGACCCAGTACTTC
NA | few | TRBJ2-7 | TRBV20-1 | CSARDSRTYEQYF | TGCAGTGCTAGAGATTCCCGGACCTACGAGCAGTACTTC
NA | few | TRBJ2-3 | TRBV12-5 | CASGLVQGGTDTQYF | TGTGCTAGTGGTTTGGTACAGGGAGGCACAGATACGCAGTATTTT
NA | few | TRBJ2-3 | TRBV6-2/TRBV6-3 | CASSYRLSSSTDTQYF | TGTGCCAGCAGTTACCGGTTATCTTCTAGCACAGATACGCAGTATTTT
TRBD2 | few | TRBJ2-7 | TRBV10-3 | CAIAGTSGINNEQYF | TGTGCCATCGCAGGGACTAGCGGGATAAACAATGAGCAGTACTTC
TRBD1 | once | TRBJ2-7 | TRBV20-1 | CSARSGTGGNYEQYF | TGCAGTGCTAGATCTGGGACAGGGGGCAACTACGAGCAGTACTTC
NA | few | TRBJ2-2 | TRBV5-1 | CASSFSQGSGELFF | TGCGCCAGCAGCTTCAGCCAGGGGTCCGGGGAGCTGTTTTTT
NA | few | TRBJ2-7 | TRBV6-2/TRBV6-3 | CASSAPPVYEQYF | TGTGCCAGCAGTGCTCCTCCTGTCTACGAGCAGTACTTC
NA | few | TRBJ2-1 | TRBV12-3/TRBV12-4 | CASKLGQASSYNEQFF | TGTGCCAGCAAACTAGGGCAGGCCAGCTCCTACAATGAGCAGTTCTTC
NA | NA | TRBJ1-1 | TRBV20-1 | CSARRQGPLNTEAFF | TGCAGTGCTAGACGGCAGGGGCCATTGAACACTGAAGCTTTCTTT
TRBD2 | NA | TRBJ2-3 | TRBV7-2 | CASSLGSGGRPDTQYF | TGTGCCAGCAGCTTAGGTAGCGGGGGGAGGCCAGATACGCAGTATTTT
NA | many | TRBJ2-6 | TRBV15 | CATSTYGNLGFSGANVLTF | TGTGCCACCAGCACTTACGGGAACCTTGGATTCTCTGGGGCCAACGTCCTGACTTTC
NA | many | TRBJ2-1 | TRBV20-1 | CSATGTPYNEQFF | TGCAGTGCTACCGGGACACCCTACAATGAGCAGTTCTTC
TRBD2 | few | TRBJ2-3 | TRBV28 | CASSFSLTSGEMADTQYF | TGTGCCAGCAGTTTTAGTTTAACTAGCGGGGAGATGGCAGATACGCAGTATTTT
NA | few | TRBJ2-1 | TRBV5-1 | CASSKPGPTNEQFF | TGCGCCAGCAGCAAACCGGGACCTACAAATGAGCAGTTCTTC
TRBD2 | NA | TRBJ2-7 | TRBV20-1 | CSASEGTIYEQYF | TGCAGTGCTAGCGAAGGGACTATCTACGAGCAGTACTTC
NA | few | TRBJ2-3 | TRBV30 | CAWTLVEGTPQYF | TGTGCCTGGACCCTTGTAGAGGGAACGCCGCAGTATTTT
TRBD2 | many | TRBJ2-1 | TRBV12-3/TRBV12-4 | CASSFAGGRNEQFF | TGTGCCAGCAGTTTCGCGGGGGGCAGGAATGAGCAGTTCTTC
NA | NA | TRBJ1-2 | TRBV20-1 | CSARETGRHYGYTF | TGCAGTGCTAGAGAAACAGGGCGCCACTATGGCTACACCTTC
NA | few | TRBJ1-1 | TRBV6-5 | CASSYPGPLGEAFF | TGTGCCAGCAGTTACCCGGGCCCTCTAGGGGAAGCTTTCTTT
NA | NA | TRBJ2-5 | TRBV7-6 | CASSQKEGYQETQYF | TGTGCCAGCAGTCAGAAGGAGGGGTACCAAGAGACCCAGTACTTC
NA | NA | TRBJ2-3 | TRBV12-3/TRBV12-4 | CASRLGGGADTQYF | TGTGCCAGCAGGCTGGGCGGTGGCGCAGATACGCAGTATTTT
NA | NA | TRBJ2-4 | TRBV4-2 | CASSQDLLDIQYF | TGTGCCAGCAGCCAAGATCTGCTGGACATTCAGTACTTC
NA | NA | TRBJ1-1 | TRBV20-1 | CSARASAGEAFF | TGCAGTGCTAGAGCCTCGGCTGGAGAAGCTTTCTTT
NA | once | TRBJ2-5 | TRBV5-1 | CASSLAPTSQGETQYF | TGCGCCAGCAGCTTGGCCCCCACTAGCCAGGGGGAGACCCAGTACTTC
TRBD2 | NA | TRBJ2-7 | TRBV7-9 | CASSSSGGARNEQYF | TGTGCCAGCAGCTCTAGCGGGGGGGCCAGGAACGAGCAGTACTTC
TRBD1 | few | TRBJ1-3 | TRBV12-3/TRBV12-4 | CASSLGQGISGNTIYF | TGTGCCAGCAGTTTGGGACAGGGCATCTCTGGAAACACCATATATTTT
TRBD1 | many | TRBJ2-7 | TRBV5-1 | CASSDGTGSHEQYF | TGCGCCAGCAGCGACGGGACAGGGAGCCACGAGCAGTACTTC
TRBD1 | NA | TRBJ1-4 | TRBV25-1 | CASSEAGGEKLFF | TGTGCCAGCAGTGAGGCAGGGGGGGAAAAACTGTTTTTT
TRBD2 | NA | TRBJ2-2 | TRBV20-1 | CSARSGLAGGGELFF | TGCAGTGCTAGGTCGGGACTAGCGGGGGGCGGGGAGCTGTTTTTT
NA | NA | TRBJ2-5 | TRBV5-1 | CASSLGVNRETQYF | TGCGCCAGCAGCTTGGGGGTTAATCGAGAGACCCAGTACTTC
TRBD1 | once | TRBJ2-2 | TRBV5-1 | CASSSDRGGLFF | TGCGCCAGCAGCAGCGACAGGGGAGGGCTGTTTTTT
NA | NA | TRBJ1-5 | TRBV7-2 | CASSVGVGDQPQHF | TGTGCCAGCAGCGTAGGGGTCGGGGATCAGCCCCAGCATTTT
TRBD2 | many | TRBJ2-7 | TRBV6-5 | CASSRGDRTYEQYF | TGTGCCAGCAGTCGGGGGGACCGAACCTACGAGCAGTACTTC